This T cell receptor beta chain comes out of a study of T cell repertoires in cytomegalovirus infection. The overall study: An indication of both CMV infection and matching HLA type came from public TCR beta signatures. Regarding the study as a whole: Identification of carriers of CMV plus the relevant HLA was achieved through cumulative public TCR beta family frequency. The ex vivo response showed dominance by HLA-C-restricted CMV-specific TCR beta clonotypes.

TCRdb recomputed calls from the reads with MiXCR, one row per CDR3 protein. This table holds about 490,000 distinct CDR3 sequences, roughly 12% found once. This clonotype was counted many times. What it recognizes is unknown. Sequencing used PBMCs. This TCR came from a human donor in good health (CMV status not recorded). Some clones in this sample may be carry-over from other donors' samples.

The CDR3 sequence: CASSHLDRETEAFF. The CDR3 DNA sequence: TGTGCCAGCAGCCACCTGGACAGGGAGACTGAAGCTTTCTTT. The chain combines TRBV3-1 with TRBJ1-1, with 8 bases identical to TRBD1. V lost 3 bases to trimming and J lost 5 bases; unmatched junction nucleotides: 5. Germline CDR1 LGHDT, CDR2 YNNKEL (reference sequence). This CDR3 is 14 amino acids long.